The rows below give T cell receptor beta chains drawn from one sample of a study of shared clonotypes between healthy human individuals. The method was immunoSEQ multiplex PCR; TCRdb's version includes in-frame clones alone and lacks a portion of them. The sample holds about 600,000 clones; roughly 97% are singletons and the top ten take about 0.06%. Material: naive CD4+ T cells sorted from blood. The receptors shown here come from a woman in her twenties or thirties in good health. Both conserved end residues are part of each CDR3. D genes are given only for firm matches.

D,J,V,DNA,CDR3
NA,TRBJ2-2,TRBV2,TGTGCCAGCACGGGCGGAAACACCGGGGAGCTGTTTTTT,CASTGGNTGELFF
TRBD1,TRBJ2-7,TRBV28,TGTGCCAGCAGTTTACTTCTCCGGGACAGGGGTTCCTACGAGCAGTACTTC,CASSLLLRDRGSYEQYF
NA,TRBJ2-3,TRBV5-6,TGTGCCAGCAGCTCATTCGGGGGCACAGATACGCAGTATTTT,CASSSFGGTDTQYF
NA,TRBJ1-3,TRBV28,TGTGCCAGCAGTCCCTCCCTGGGACGTTCGGGAAACACCATATATTTT,CASSPSLGRSGNTIYF
TRBD2,TRBJ2-1,TRBV28,TGTGCCAGCAGTTCCCAGCTAGCGGATTCCTACAATGAGCAGTTCTTC,CASSSQLADSYNEQFF
TRBD1,TRBJ1-2,TRBV28,TGTGCCAGCAGTGGAACGGGACAGGGGGTCTTCTATGGCTACACCTTC,CASSGTGQGVFYGYTF
TRBD2,TRBJ2-7,TRBV14,TGTGCCAGCAGTCGACCGATAGCGGGAGCAAACTACGAGCAGTACTTC,CASSRPIAGANYEQYF
NA,TRBJ1-4,TRBV19,TGTGCCAGTAGTATACGGCAGGGTTTTGAAAAACTGTTTTTT,CASSIRQGFEKLFF
TRBD1,TRBJ1-5,TRBV15,TGTGCCACCAGCAGGGGGACAGTTAATAGCAATCAGCCCCAGCATTTT,CATSRGTVNSNQPQHF
NA,TRBJ1-3,TRBV15,TGTGCCACCAGCAGAACCACCGGAAACACCATATATTTT,CATSRTTGNTIYF
TRBD2,TRBJ2-1,TRBV11-2,TGTGCCAGCAGCCTAACTAGCGGGAGGGCCTCCTACAATGAGCAGTTCTTC,CASSLTSGRASYNEQFF
NA,TRBJ2-5,TRBV13,TGTGCCAGCAGCTTAGGACGGGGGACGAACGAGAAGGAGCAGTACTTC,CASSLGRGTNEKEQYF
NA,TRBJ2-7,TRBV28,TGTGCCAGCAGAGGGGGGGGTGCGGCGTCCGAGCAGTACTTC,CASRGGGAASEQYF
NA,TRBJ2-7,TRBV13,TGTGCCAGCAGCTTAGGGCCTTCGGGAACACCTACCTACGAGCAGTACTTC,CASSLGPSGTPTYEQYF
NA,TRBJ2-7,TRBV2,TGTGCCAGCAGTGTTTCTCTTACCTACGAGCAGTACTTC,CASSVSLTYEQYF
NA,TRBJ2-7,TRBV18,TGTGCCAGCTCACCCGGCCCTCCCTACGAGCAGTACTTC,CASSPGPPYEQYF
TRBD2,TRBJ2-2,TRBV2,TGTGCCAGCAGGGAAACTAGCGGAAACACCGGGGAGCTGTTTTTT,CASRETSGNTGELFF
TRBD2,TRBJ2-1,TRBV29-1,TGCAGCGCCCGACGGACTAGCGGGATCTACAATGAGCAGTTCTTC,CSARRTSGIYNEQFF
NA,TRBJ2-5,TRBV5-1,TGCGCCAGCAGCGTGTGGGACACCCGGAGGGTAGAGACCCAGTACTTC,CASSVWDTRRVETQYF
TRBD2,TRBJ2-2,TRBV7-6,TGTGCCAGCAGATTAACTAGCGGGAGTTCTACCGGGGAGCTGTTTTTT,CASRLTSGSSTGELFF
TRBD1,TRBJ2-1,TRBV11-2,TGTGCCAGCACCCAGGGGGCGAGCTCCTACAATGAGCAGTTCTTC,CASTQGASSYNEQFF
NA,TRBJ1-1,TRBV6-5,TGTGCCAGCAGTTACTCGTTTAGGGGCCCTGAAGCTTTCTTT,CASSYSFRGPEAFF
TRBD1,TRBJ1-2,TRBV28,TGTGCCAGCAGTCGTCTGACAGGGCTGGTTACGTACACCTTC,CASSRLTGLVTYTF
NA,TRBJ1-3,TRBV28,TGTGCCAGCAGCCGACAGTTCTCTGGAAACACCATATATTTT,CASSRQFSGNTIYF
NA,TRBJ1-1,TRBV14,TGTGCCAGCAGCCAAGAGACAGTGAACACTGAAGCTTTCTTT,CASSQETVNTEAFF